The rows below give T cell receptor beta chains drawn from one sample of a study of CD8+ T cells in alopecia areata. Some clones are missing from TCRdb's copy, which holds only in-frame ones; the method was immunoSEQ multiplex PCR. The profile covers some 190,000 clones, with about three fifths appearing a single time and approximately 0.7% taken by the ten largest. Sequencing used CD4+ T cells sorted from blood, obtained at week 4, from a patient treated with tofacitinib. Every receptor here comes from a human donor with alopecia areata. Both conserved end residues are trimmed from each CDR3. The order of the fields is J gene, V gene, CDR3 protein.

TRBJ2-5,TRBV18,ASSQVSTSGRREIPPKETQY
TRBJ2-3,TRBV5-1,ASRPGGGGDTQY
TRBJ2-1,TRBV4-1,ASSQYQGANEQF
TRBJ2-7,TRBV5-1,ASSPAPSGREVSYEQY
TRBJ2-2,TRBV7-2,ASSPGSLANTGELF
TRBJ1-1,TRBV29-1,SVERQDAMNTEAF
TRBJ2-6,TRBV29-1,SVGEAGANVLT
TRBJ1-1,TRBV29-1,SALPGGAAEAF
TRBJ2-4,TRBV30,AWSAPGTGPRH
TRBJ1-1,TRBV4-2,ASTSGHMNTEAF
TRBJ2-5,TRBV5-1,ASSRGTAAETQY
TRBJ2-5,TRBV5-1,ASSRMTGQETQY
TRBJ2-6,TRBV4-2,ASSFTGSGANVLT
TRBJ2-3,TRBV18,ASSPAGGSGTDTQY
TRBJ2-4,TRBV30,AWTQGENIQY
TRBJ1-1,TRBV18,ASSPVFPSDTEAF
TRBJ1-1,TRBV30,AWNPPRLVAKAF
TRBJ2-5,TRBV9,ASSVGVAGEETQY
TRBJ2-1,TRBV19,ASSTLPASGNGNEQF
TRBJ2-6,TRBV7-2,ASSLARSRALGGGANVLT
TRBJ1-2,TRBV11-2,AGSPGPGSYT
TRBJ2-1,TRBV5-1,ASRPAGGSRYNEQF
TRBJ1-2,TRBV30,AWSVQTVGGYT
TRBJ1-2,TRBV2,AREPSGLGYT
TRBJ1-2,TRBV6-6,ASTVGQGHQGYT
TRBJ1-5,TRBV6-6,ASSYPRDRNNQPQH
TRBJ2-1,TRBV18,ASSPLAGESEQF
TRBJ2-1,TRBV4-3,ASSQIAGTYNEQF
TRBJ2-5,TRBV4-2,ASSQDQGAGLGETQY
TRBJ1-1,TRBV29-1,SVKGGTPNTEAF
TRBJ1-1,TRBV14,ASSQGGLRSTEAF
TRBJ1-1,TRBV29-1,SAWTTVGTEAF
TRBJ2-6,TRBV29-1,SVEDWASGGANVLT
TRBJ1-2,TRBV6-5,ASMGGTNYGYT
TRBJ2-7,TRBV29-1,SVVHIGVAGGSYEQY
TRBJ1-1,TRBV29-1,SVEQGLNTEAF
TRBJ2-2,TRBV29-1,SVDQGTNTGELF
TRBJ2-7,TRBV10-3,AMGTSGYEQY
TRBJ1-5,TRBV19,ASSIGGRDTPQH
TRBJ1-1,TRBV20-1,SAVAGTEAF
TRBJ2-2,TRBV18,ASSPGQNTGELF
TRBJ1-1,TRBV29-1,IGMNTEAF
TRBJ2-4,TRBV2,ASSEIPVIAKNIQY
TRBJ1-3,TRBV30,AWSEGNSGNTIY
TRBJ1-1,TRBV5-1,ASSLGNMNTEAF
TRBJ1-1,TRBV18,ASSPKGAMNTEAF
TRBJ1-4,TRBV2,ASRGQSTNEKLF
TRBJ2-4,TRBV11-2,ASSHGLDKNIQY
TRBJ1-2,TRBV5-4,ASSLSTNYGYT
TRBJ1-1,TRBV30,AWSVARHKGQGNTEAF
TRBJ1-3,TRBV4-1,ASSQGRGSGNTIY